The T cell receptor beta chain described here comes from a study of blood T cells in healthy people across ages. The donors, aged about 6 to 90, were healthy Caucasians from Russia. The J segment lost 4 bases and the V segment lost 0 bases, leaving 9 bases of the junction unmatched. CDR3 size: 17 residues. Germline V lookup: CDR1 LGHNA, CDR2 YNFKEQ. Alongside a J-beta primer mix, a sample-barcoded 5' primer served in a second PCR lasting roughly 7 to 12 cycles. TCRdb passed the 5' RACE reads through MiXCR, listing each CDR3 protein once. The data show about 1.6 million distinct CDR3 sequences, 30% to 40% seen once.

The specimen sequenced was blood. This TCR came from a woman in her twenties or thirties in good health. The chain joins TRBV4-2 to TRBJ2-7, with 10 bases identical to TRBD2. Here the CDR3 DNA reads TGTGCCAGCAGCCAAGATGGCAAGCGGGAGGGTCTTTACGAGCAGTACTTC. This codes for CASSQDGKREGLYEQYF.